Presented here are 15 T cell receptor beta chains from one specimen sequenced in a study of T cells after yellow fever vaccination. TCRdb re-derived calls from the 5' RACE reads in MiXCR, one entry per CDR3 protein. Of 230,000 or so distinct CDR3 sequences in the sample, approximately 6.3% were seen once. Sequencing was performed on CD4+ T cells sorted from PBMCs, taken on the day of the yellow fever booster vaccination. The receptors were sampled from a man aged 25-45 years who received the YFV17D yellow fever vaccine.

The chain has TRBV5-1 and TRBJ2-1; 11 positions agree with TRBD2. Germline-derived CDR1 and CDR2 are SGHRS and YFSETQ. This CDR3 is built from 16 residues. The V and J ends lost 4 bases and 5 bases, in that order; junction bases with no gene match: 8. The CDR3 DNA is TGCGCCAGCAGCCCCCGGCTAGCGGGGGGTGACAATGAGCAGTTCTTC. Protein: CASSPRLAGGDNEQFF. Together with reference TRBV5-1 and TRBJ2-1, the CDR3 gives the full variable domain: KAGVTQTPRYLIKTRGQQVTLSCSPISGHRSVSWYQQTPGQGLQFLFEYFSETQRNKGNFPGRFSGRQFSNSRSEMNVSTLELGDSALYLCASSPRLAGGDNEQFFGPGTRLTVL.

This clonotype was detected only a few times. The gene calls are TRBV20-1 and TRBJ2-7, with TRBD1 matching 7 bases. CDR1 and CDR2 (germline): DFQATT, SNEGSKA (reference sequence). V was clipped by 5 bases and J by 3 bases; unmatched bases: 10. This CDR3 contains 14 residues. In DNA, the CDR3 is TGCAGTGCTCACAGAGAGGGGGCGGGCTACGAGCAGTACTTC. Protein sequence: CSAHREGAGYEQYF.

The CDR3 here is CAWRRLNTGELFF. The CDR3 DNA follows: TGTGCCTGGAGGCGACTTAACACCGGGGAGCTGTTTTTT. The rearrangement joins TRBV30 to TRBJ2-2; D unresolved. Germline CDR1 is GTSNPN and CDR2 is SVGIG (reference sequence). Trimming stripped 3 bases from V and 2 bases from J, with 7 bases between. This CDR3 spans 13 amino acids.

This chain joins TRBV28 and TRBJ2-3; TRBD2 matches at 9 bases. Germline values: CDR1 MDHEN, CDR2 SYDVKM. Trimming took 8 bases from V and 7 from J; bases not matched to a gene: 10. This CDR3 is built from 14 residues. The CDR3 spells CASLTSGSVHTQYF. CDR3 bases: TGTGCCAGCCTGACTAGCGGCTCTGTGCATACGCAGTATTTT.

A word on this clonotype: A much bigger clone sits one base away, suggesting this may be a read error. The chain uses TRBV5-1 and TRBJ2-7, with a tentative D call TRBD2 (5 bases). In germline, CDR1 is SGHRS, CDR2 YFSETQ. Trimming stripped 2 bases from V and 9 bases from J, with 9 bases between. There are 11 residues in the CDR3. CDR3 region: CASSFEGRQYF. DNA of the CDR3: TGCGCCAGCAGCTTCGAGGGTCGGCAGTACTTC.

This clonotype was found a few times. This CDR3 is CASSLTAGTGGNEQFF. In DNA form, the CDR3 reads TGTGCCAGCAGCTTAACGGCCGGGACAGGGGGGAATGAGCAGTTCTTC. The V and J genes are TRBV7-8 and TRBJ2-1; 11 nucleotides match TRBD1. Germline values: CDR1 SGHVS, CDR2 FQNEAQ. This CDR3 region has 16 residues. The V and J ends lost 2 bases and 7 bases, in that order; junction bases with no gene match: 7. The whole variable domain, remainder taken from reference TRBV7-8 and TRBJ2-1, is GAGVSQSPRYKVAKRGQDVALRCDPISGHVSLFWYQQALGQGPEFLTYFQNEAQLDKSGLPSDRFFAERPEGSVSTLKIQRTQQEDSAVYLCASSLTAGTGGNEQFFGPGTRLTVL.

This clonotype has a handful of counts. This CDR3 reads CASSLYGTGETREQFF. The CDR3 DNA reads as TGTGCCAGCAGCTTATACGGGACAGGGGAGACTCGGGAGCAGTTCTTC. The chain employs TRBV7-2 and TRBJ2-1, with 10 positions matching TRBD1. The J segment lost 10 bases and the V segment lost 2 bases, leaving 11 bases of the junction unmatched. Germline V gene lookup returns CDR1 SGHTA and CDR2 FQGNSA. This CDR3 is 16 amino acids long.

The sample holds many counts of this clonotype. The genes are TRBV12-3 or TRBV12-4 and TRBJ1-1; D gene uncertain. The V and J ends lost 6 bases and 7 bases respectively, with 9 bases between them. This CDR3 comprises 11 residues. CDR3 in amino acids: CASREFDEAFF. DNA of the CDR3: TGTGCCAGCAGGGAATTCGATGAAGCTTTCTTT.

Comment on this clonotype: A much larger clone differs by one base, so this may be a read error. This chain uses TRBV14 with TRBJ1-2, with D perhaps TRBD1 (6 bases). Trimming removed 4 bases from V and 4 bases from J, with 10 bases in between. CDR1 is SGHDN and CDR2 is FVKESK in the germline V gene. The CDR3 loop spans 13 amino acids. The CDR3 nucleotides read TGTGCCAGCAGCCCAAGCAGGGGCTATGGCTACACCTTC. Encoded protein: CASSPSRGYGYTF.

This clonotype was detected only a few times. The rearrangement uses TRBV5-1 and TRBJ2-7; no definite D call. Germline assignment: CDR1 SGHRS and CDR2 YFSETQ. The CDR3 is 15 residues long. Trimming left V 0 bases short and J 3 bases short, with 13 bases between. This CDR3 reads CASSLEVVPGYEQYF. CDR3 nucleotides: TGCGCCAGCAGCTTGGAGGTGGTCCCAGGCTACGAGCAGTACTTC.

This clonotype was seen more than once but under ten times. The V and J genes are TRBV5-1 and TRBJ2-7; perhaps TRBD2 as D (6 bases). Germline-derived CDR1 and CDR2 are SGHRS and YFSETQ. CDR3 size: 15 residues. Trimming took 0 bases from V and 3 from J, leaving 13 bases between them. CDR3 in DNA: TGCGCCAGCAGCTTGGCGGGACTCGATCGCTACGAGCAGTACTTC. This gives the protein CASSLAGLDRYEQYF. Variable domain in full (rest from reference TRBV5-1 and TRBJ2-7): KAGVTQTPRYLIKTRGQQVTLSCSPISGHRSVSWYQQTPGQGLQFLFEYFSETQRNKGNFPGRFSGRQFSNSRSEMNVSTLELGDSALYLCASSLAGLDRYEQYFGPGTRLTVT.

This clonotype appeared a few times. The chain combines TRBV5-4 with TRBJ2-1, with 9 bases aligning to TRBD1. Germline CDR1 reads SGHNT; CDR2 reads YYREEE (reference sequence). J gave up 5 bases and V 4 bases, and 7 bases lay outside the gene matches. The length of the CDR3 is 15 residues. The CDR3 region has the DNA TGTGCCAGCAGCGAAACAGGGGGCGGTAACAATGAGCAGTTCTTC. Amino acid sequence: CASSETGGGNNEQFF.

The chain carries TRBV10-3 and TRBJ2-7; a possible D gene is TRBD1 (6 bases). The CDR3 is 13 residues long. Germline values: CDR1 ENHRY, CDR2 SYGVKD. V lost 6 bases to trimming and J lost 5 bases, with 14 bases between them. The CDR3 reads CAISETGAHEQYF. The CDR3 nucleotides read TGTGCCATCAGCGAGACAGGCGCCCACGAGCAGTACTTC.

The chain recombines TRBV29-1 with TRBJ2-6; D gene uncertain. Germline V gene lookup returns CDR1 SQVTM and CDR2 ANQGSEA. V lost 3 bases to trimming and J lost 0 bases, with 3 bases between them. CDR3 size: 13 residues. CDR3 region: CSVDSSGANVLTF. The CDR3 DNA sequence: TGCAGCGTTGACAGCTCTGGGGCCAACGTCCTGACTTTC. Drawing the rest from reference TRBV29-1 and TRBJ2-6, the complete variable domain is SAVISQKPSRDICQRGTSLTIQCQVDSQVTMMFWYRQQPGQSLTLIATANQGSEATYESGFVIDKFPISRPNLTFSTLTVSNMSPEDSSIYLCSVDSSGANVLTFGAGSRLTVL.

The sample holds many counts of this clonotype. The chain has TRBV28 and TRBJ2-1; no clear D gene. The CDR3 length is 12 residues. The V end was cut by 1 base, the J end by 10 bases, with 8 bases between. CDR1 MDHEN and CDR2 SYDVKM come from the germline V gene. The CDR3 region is CASSLYHREQFF. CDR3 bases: TGTGCCAGCAGTTTATATCATCGGGAGCAGTTCTTC.